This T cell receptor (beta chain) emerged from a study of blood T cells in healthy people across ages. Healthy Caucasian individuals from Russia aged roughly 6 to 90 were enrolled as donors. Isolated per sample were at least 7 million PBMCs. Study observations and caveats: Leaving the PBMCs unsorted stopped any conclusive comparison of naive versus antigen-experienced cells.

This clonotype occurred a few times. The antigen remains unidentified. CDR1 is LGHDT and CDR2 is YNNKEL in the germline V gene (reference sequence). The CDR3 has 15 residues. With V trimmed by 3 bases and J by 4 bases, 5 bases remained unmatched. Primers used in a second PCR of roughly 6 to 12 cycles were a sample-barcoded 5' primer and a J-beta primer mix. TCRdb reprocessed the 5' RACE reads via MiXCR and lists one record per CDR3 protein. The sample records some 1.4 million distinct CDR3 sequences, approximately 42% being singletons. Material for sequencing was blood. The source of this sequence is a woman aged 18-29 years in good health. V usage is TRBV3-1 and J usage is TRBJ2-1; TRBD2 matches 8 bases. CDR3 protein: CASSHGGGTYNEQFF. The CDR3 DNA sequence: TGTGCCAGCAGCCATGGCGGGGGGACTTACAATGAGCAGTTCTTC.